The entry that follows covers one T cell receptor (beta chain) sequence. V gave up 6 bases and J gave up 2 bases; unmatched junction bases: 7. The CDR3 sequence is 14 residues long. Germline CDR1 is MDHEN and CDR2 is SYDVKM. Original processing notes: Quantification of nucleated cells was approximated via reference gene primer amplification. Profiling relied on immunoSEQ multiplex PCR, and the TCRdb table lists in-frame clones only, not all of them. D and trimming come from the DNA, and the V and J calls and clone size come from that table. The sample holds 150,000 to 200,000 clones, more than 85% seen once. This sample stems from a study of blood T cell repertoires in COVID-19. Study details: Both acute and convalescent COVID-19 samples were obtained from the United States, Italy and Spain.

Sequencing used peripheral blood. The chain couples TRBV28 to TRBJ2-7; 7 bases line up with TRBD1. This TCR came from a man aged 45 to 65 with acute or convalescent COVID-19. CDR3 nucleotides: TGTGCCAGCAGCCCCTCGGACAGGACCTACGAGCAGTACTTC. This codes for CASSPSDRTYEQYF.